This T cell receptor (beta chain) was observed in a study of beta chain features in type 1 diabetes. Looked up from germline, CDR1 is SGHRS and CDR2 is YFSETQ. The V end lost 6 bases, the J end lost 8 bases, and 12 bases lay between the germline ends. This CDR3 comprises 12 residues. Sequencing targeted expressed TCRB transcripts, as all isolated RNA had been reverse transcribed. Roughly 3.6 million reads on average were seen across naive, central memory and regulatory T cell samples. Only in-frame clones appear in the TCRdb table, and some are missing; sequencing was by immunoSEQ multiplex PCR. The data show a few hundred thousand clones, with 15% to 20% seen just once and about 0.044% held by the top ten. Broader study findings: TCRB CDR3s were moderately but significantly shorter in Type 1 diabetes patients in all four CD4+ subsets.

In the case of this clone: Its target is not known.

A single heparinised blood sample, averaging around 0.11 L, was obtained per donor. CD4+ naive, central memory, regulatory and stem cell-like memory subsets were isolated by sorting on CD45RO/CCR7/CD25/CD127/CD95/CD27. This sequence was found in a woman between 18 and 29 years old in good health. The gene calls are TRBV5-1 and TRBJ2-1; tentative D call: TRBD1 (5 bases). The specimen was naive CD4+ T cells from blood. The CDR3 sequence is CASKGSGDEQFF. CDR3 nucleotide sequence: TGCGCCAGCAAGGGGTCGGGCGATGAGCAGTTCTTC.